This TCR beta chain derives from a study of cytomegalovirus exposure and HLA in healthy donors. Remarks on this clone: Its antigen is not identified.

This CDR3 region has 15 residues. V was cut by 5 bases and J by 2 bases, with 15 bases left in between. CDR1 SGHTA and CDR2 FQGNSA come from the germline V gene. The PCR had 60 Vbeta and 13 Jbeta primers. Sequencing used immunoSEQ multiplex PCR; TCRdb keeps in-frame clones, though not all of them. This sample has about 85,000 clones; 60% to 85% occur once, and the top ten carry roughly 1.9%. General study findings and limits: The study put under 200 TCR beta chains on its list as cytomegalovirus-associated. In a later analysis, V- and J-gene trimming of beta chains associated with a DCLRE1C missense variant, replicated independently.

The rearrangement uses TRBV7-2 and TRBJ2-5; D may be TRBD2 (5 bases). This TCR came from a boy between 10 and 17 years old in good health and CMV-seronegative. Input material: PBMCs. This CDR3 reads CASSRWSAEQETQYF. CDR3 bases: TGTGCCAGCAGCCGGTGGTCAGCGGAGCAAGAGACCCAGTACTTC.